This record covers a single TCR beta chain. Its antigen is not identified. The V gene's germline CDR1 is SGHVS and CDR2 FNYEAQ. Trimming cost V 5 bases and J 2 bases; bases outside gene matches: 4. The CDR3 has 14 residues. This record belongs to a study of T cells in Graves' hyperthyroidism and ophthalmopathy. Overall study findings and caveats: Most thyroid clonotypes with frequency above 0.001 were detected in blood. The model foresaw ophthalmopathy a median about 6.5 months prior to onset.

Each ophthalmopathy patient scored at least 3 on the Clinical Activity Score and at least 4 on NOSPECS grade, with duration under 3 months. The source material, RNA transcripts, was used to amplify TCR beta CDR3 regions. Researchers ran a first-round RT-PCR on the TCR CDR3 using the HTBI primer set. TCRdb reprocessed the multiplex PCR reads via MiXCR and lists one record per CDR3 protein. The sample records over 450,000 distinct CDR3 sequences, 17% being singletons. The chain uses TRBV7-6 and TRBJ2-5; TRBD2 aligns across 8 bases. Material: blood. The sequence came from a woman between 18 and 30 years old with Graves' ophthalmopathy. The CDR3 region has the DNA TGTGCCAGCAGCAGAAGCGGGAGACAAGAGACCCAGTACTTC. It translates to CASSRSGRQETQYF. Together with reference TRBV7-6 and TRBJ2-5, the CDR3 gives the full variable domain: GAGVSQSPRYKVTKRGQDVALRCDPISGHVSLYWYRQALGQGPEFLTYFNYEAQQDKSGLPNDRFSAERPEGSISTLTIQRTEQRDSAMYRCASSRSGRQETQYFGPGTRLLVL.